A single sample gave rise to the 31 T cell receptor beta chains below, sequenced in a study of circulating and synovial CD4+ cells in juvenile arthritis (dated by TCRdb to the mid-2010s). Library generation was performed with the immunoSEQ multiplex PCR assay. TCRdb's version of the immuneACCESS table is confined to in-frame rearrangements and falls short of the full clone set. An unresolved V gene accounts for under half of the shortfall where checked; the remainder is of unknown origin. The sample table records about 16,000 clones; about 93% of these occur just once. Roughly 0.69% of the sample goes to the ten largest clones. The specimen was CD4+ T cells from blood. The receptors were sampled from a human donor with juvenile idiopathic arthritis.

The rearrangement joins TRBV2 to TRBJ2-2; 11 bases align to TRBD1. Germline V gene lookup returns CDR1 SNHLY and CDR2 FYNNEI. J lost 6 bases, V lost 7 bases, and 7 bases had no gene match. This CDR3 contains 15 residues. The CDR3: CASNSRDRGAGELFF. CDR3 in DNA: TGTGCCAGCAACAGCCGGGACAGGGGGGCCGGGGAGCTGTTTTTT. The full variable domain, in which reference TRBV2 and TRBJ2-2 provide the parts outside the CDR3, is EPEVTQTPSHQVTQMGQEVILRCVPISNHLYFYWYRQILGQKVEFLVSFYNNEISEKSEIFDDQFSVERPDGSNFTLKIRSTKLEDSAMYFCASNSRDRGAGELFFGEGSRLTVL.

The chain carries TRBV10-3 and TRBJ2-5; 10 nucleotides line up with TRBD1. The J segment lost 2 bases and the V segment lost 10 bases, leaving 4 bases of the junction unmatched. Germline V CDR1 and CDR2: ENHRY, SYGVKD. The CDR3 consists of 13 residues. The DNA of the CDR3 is TGTGCCACCGGGACAGGGGAACAAGAGACCCAGTACTTC. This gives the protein CATGTGEQETQYF.

CDR3: CASSLVGTGSEQYF. The CDR3 nucleotides are TGTGCCAGCAGCTTGGTTGGGACAGGGAGCGAGCAGTACTTC. The chain combines TRBV5-4 with TRBJ2-7; 9 nucleotides align to TRBD1. Germline CDR1 is SGHNT and CDR2 is YYREEE (reference sequence). Unmatched junction bases numbered 4, after V lost 0 bases and J lost 6 bases. The CDR3 runs to 14 residues.

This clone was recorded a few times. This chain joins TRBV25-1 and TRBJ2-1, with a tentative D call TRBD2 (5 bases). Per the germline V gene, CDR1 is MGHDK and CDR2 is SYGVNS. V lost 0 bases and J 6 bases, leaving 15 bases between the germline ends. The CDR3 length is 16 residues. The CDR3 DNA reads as TGTGCCAGCAGTGAATATCGAGGGCGCATGGGCAATGAGCAGTTCTTC. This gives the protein CASSEYRGRMGNEQFF.

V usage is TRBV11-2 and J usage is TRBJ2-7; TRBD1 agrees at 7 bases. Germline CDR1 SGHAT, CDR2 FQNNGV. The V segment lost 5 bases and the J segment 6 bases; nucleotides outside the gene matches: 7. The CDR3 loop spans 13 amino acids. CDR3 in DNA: TGTGCCAGCAGCAACGACAGGGTCCGCGAGCAGTACTTC. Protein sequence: CASSNDRVREQYF. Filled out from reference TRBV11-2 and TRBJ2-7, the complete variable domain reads EAGVAQSPRYKIIEKRQSVAFWCNPISGHATLYWYQQILGQGPKLLIQFQNNGVVDDSQLPKDRFSAERLKGVDSTLKIQPAKLEDSAVYLCASSNDRVREQYFGPGTRLTVT.

The CDR3 DNA is TGTGCCAGCAGTCTAAATACTTATGGCTACACCTTC. As protein: CASSLNTYGYTF. The V gene is TRBV28, the J gene TRBJ1-2; the D is unclear. Trimming left V 5 bases short and J 5 bases short, with 9 bases between. Germline V gene lookup returns CDR1 MDHEN and CDR2 SYDVKM. The CDR3 runs to 12 residues.

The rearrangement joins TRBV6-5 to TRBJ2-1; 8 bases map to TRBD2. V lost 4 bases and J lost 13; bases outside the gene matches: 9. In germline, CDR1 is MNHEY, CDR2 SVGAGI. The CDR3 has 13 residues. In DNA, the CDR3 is TGTGCCAGCAGTTTTTCGGGGGGGTCTATTCAGTTCTTC. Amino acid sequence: CASSFSGGSIQFF.

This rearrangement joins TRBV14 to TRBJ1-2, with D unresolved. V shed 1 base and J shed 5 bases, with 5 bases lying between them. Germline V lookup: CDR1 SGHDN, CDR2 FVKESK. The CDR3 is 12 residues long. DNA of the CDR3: TGTGCCAGCAGCCAAGCCGGGTATGGCTACACCTTC. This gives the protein CASSQAGYGYTF.

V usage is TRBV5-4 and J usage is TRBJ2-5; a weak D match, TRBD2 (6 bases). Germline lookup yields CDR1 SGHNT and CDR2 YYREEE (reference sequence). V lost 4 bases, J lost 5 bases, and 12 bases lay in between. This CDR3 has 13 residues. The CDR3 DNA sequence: TGTGCCAGCAGCCCGGGGGAACGGGAGACCCAGTACTTC. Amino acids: CASSPGERETQYF.

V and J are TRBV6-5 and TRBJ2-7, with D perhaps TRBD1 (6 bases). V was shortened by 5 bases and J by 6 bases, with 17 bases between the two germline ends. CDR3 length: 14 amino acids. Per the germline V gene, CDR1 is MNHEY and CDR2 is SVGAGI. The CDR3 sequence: CASSPDRRNGEQYF. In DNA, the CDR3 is TGTGCCAGCAGTCCCGACAGGCGGAACGGCGAGCAGTACTTC.

The CDR3 here is CASSLGDSPNQPQHF. In DNA form, the CDR3 reads TGTGCCAGCAGCTTAGGCGACAGCCCCAATCAGCCCCAGCATTTT. The chain uses TRBV7-9 and TRBJ1-5, with D maybe TRBD1 (5 bases). CDR1 and CDR2 (germline): SEHNR, FQNEAQ (reference sequence). Trimming took off 1 base at V and 3 bases at J, with 10 bases between the two ends. The CDR3 is 15 residues long.

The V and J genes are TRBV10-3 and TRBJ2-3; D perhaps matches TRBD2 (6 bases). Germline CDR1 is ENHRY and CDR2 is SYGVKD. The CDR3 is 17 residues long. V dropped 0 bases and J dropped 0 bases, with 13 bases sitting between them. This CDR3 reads CAISESSSATSTDTQYF. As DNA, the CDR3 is TGTGCCATCAGTGAGTCGTCTAGCGCCACTAGCACAGATACGCAGTATTTT.

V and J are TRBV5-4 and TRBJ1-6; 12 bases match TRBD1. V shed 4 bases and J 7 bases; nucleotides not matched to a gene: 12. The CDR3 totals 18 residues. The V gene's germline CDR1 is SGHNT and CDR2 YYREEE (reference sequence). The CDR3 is CASSPQLPGQGANSPLHF. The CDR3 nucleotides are TGTGCCAGCAGCCCACAACTGCCGGGACAGGGGGCAAATTCACCCCTCCACTTT.

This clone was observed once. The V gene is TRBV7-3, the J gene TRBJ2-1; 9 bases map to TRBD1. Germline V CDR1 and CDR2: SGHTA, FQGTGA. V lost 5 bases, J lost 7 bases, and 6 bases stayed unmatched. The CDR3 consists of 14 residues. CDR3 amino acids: CASSTTGGGNEQFF. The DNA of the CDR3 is TGTGCCAGCAGCACAACAGGGGGCGGGAATGAGCAGTTCTTC.

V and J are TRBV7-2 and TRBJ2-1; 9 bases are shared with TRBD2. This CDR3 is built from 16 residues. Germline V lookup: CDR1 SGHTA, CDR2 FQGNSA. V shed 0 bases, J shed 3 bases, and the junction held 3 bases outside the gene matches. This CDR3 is CASSLAGSGSYNEQFF. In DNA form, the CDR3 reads TGTGCCAGCAGCTTAGCCGGTAGCGGGAGCTACAATGAGCAGTTCTTC.

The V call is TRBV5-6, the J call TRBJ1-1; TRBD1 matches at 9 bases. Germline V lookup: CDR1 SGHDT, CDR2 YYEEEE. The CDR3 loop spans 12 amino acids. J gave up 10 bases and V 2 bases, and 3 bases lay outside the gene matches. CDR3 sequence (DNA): TGTGCCAGCAGCTTAGAGACAGGGGGAGCTTTCTTT. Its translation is CASSLETGGAFF.

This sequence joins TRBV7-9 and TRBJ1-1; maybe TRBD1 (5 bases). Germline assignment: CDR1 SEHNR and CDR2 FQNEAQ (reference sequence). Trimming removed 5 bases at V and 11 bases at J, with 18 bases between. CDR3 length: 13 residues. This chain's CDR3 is CASSPNPQGMAFF. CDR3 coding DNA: TGTGCCAGCAGCCCCAACCCTCAGGGTATGGCTTTCTTT.

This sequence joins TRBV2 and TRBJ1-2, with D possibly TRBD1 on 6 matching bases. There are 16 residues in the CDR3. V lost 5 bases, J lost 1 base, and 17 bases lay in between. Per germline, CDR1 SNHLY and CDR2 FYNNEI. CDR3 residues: CASSTPSGTSNYGYTF. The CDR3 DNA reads TGTGCCAGCAGTACACCATCCGGGACAAGTAACTATGGCTACACCTTC.

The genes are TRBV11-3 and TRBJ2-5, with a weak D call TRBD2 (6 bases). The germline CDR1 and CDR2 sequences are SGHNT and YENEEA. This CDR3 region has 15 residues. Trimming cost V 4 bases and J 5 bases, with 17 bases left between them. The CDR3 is CASSSRTQEGETQYF. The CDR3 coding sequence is TGTGCCAGCAGCTCACGGACCCAGGAGGGGGAGACCCAGTACTTC.

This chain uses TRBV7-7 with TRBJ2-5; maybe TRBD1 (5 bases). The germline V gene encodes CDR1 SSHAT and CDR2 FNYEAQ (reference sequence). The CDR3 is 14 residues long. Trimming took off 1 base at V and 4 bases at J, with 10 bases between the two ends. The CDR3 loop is CASSLGWGIETQYF. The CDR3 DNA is TGTGCCAGCAGCTTAGGGTGGGGCATAGAGACCCAGTACTTC.

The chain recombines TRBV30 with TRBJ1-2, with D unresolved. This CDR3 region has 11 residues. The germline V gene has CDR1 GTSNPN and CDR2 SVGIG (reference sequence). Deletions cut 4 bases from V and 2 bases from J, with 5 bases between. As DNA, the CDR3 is TGTGCCTGGACAGAAAACTATGGCTACACCTTC. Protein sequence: CAWTENYGYTF. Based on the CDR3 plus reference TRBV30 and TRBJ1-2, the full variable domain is SQTIHQWPATLVQPVGSPLSLECTVEGTSNPNLYWYRQAAGRGLQLLFYSVGIGQISSEVPQNLSASRPQDRQFILSSKKLLLSDSGFYLCAWTENYGYTFGSGTRLTVV.

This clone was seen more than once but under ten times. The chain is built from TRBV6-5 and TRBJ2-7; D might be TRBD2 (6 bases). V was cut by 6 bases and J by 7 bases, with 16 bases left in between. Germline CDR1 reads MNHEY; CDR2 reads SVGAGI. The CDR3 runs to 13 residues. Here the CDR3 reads CASSAGTGREQYF. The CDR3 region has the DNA TGTGCCAGCAGCGCCGGGACTGGGCGGGAGCAGTACTTC.

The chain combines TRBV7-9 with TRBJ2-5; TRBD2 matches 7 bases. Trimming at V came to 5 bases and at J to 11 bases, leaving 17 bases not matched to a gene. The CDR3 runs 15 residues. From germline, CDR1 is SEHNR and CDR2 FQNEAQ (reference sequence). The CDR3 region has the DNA TGTGCCAGCAGCCCATCGGGGGGTCGTGAGTTAACGCAGTACTTC. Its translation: CASSPSGGRELTQYF.

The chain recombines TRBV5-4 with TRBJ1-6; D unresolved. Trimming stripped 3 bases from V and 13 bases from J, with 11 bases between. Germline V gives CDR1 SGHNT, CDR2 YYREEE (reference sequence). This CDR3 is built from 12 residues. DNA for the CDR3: TGTGCCAGCAGCTCCCAGGAATCCCCCCTCCACTTT. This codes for CASSSQESPLHF.

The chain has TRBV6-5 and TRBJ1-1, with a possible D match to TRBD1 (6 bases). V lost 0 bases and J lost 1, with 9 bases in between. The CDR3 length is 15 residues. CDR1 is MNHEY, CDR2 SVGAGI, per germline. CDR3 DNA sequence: TGTGCCAGCAGTTACTCGATGACAGGGAACACTGAAGCTTTCTTT. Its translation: CASSYSMTGNTEAFF.

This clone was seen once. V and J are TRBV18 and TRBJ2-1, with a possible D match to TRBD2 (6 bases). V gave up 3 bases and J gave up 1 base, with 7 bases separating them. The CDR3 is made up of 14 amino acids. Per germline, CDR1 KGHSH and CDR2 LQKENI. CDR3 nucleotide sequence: TGTGCCAGCTCACCCGGGACTTCCTACAATGAGCAGTTCTTC. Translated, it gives CASSPGTSYNEQFF.

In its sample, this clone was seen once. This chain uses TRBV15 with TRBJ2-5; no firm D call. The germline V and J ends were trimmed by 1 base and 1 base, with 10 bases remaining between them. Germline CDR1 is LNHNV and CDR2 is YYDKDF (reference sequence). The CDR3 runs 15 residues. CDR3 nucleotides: TGTGCCACCAGCAGAGGTCAGGAACCCCAAGAGACCCAGTACTTC. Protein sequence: CATSRGQEPQETQYF.

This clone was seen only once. The CDR3 loop reads CATRTSGSNEQFF. The DNA for the CDR3 is TGTGCCACCAGGACTAGCGGGAGTAATGAGCAGTTCTTC. V gene TRBV15 combines with J gene TRBJ2-1; 12 bases map to TRBD2. The CDR3 extends over 13 amino acids. Germline V gene data show CDR1 as LNHNV and CDR2 as YYDKDF (reference sequence). V gave up 6 bases and J gave up 7 bases; unmatched junction bases: 1. Using reference TRBV15 and TRBJ2-1 for the parts outside the CDR3, the full variable domain is DAMVIQNPRYQVTQFGKPVTLSCSQTLNHNVMYWYQQKSSQAPKLLFHYYDKDFNNEADTPDNFQSRRPNTSFCFLDIRSPGLGDTAMYLCATRTSGSNEQFFGPGTRLTVL.

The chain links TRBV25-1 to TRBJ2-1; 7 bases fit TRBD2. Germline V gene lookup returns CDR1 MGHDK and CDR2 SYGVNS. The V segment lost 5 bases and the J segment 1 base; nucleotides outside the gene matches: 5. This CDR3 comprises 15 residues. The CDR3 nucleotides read TGTGCCAGCAGTAGCAGCGGGACGTCCTACAATGAGCAGTTCTTC. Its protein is CASSSSGTSYNEQFF.

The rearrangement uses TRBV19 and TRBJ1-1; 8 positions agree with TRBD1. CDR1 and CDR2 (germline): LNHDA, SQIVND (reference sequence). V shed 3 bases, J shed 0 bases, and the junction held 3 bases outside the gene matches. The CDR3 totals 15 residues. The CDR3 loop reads CASSMDRALNTEAFF. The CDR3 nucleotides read TGTGCCAGTAGTATGGACAGGGCGTTGAACACTGAAGCTTTCTTT.

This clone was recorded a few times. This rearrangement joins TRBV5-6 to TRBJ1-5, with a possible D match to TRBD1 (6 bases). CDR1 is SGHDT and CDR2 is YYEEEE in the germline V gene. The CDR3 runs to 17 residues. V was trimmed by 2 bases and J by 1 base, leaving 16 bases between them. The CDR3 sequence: CASSFTGGLGSNQPQHF. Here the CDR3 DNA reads TGTGCCAGCAGCTTCACGGGGGGCTTAGGAAGCAATCAGCCCCAGCATTTT.